A single T cell receptor beta chain is shown here with its context. Its target is not known. The source of the sample is a study of CD8+CD57+ T cells in acquired aplastic anemia. About the study: Yields of DNA that came from sorted CD4+ and CD8+ cells averaged approximately 3.5 ug. Study results and caveats: Patients were compared with controls for CD8+ Simpson's diversity, and no significant difference emerged. A set of twenty-nine CD8+ CDR3 sequences was shared between patients and controls, and these sequences appeared highly expressed in patients.

The CDR3 runs 17 residues. The V and J ends lost 4 bases and 1 base, in that order; junction bases with no gene match: 7. From germline, CDR1 is MGHDK and CDR2 SYGVNS. TCR beta VDJ and CDR3 profiles were obtained from a genomic DNA template. TCRdb passed the reads through MiXCR, listing each CDR3 protein once. The profile shows approximately 98,000 distinct CDR3 sequences, around half of them singletons. The rearrangement joins TRBV25-1 to TRBJ1-6; 7 nucleotides align to TRBD1. The TCR sequence derives from a human donor in good health, serving as a control. Sequencing was performed on sorted CD4+, CD8+, or CD8+CD57+ T cells (not recorded which) from PBMCs. The CDR3 reads CASSGGGRGSYNSPLHF. CDR3 in DNA: TGTGCCAGCAGTGGGGGGGGCAGGGGGTCCTATAATTCACCCCTCCACTTT.